The rows below give T cell receptor beta chains drawn from one sample of a study of shared clonotypes between healthy human individuals. Generated by immunoSEQ multiplex PCR, the TCRdb table keeps only in-frame clones and is missing some. The table records some 1.1 million clones, about 80% of them present only once. The sequenced material came from memory CD4+ T cells from PBMCs. These receptors were taken from a man between 18 and 35 years old in good health. Some clones in this sample may be carry-over from other donors' samples. Both conserved end residues are part of each CDR3. D genes are given only for firm matches. Expanded clones are given a class, and other clones once, few, many or no size at all.

j_call clone_size d_call v_call cdr3_length cdr3_aa cdr3_nt
TRBJ1-2 . . TRBV19 14 CASTSSGVNYGYTF TGTGCCAGTACTTCCAGCGGGGTCAACTATGGCTACACCTTC
TRBJ2-6 . . TRBV19 18 CASSIRSGVSPGANVLTF TGTGCCAGTAGTATCAGGTCAGGGGTTTCCCCTGGGGCCAACGTCCTGACTTTC
TRBJ2-2 . . TRBV10-3 15 CAISPDASNTGELFF TGTGCCATCAGTCCGGACGCCTCGAACACCGGGGAGCTGTTTTTT
TRBJ2-7 many TRBD2 TRBV7-2 16 CASSPVALADSYEQYF TGTGCCAGCAGCCCGGTGGCCCTAGCGGACTCCTACGAGCAGTACTTC
TRBJ1-1 . . TRBV27 15 CASSSPAGWGTEAFF TGTGCCAGCAGTTCCCCGGCGGGGTGGGGCACTGAAGCTTTCTTT
TRBJ2-3 . . TRBV28 17 CASRNSQDYSSTDTQYF TGTGCCAGCAGAAATTCTCAGGACTACTCGAGCACAGATACGCAGTATTTT
TRBJ1-2 . . TRBV28 14 CATSSTAPQRGYTF TGTGCCACCTCGAGCACTGCCCCTCAGAGGGGCTACACCTTC
TRBJ1-6 . . TRBV30 15 CAWNKSLRYNSPLHF TGTGCCTGGAATAAGAGCCTACGATATAATTCACCCCTCCACTTT
TRBJ2-2 . . TRBV6-5 14 CASRRVLETGELFF TGTGCCAGCAGACGGGTGCTGGAAACCGGGGAGCTGTTTTTT
TRBJ2-3 . . TRBV4-2 12 CASRGQADTQYF TGTGCCAGCAGGGGGCAGGCAGATACGCAGTATTTT
TRBJ2-3 . TRBD2 TRBV19 13 CASRRSGGDTQYF TGTGCCAGTAGACGTAGCGGGGGAGATACGCAGTATTTT
TRBJ2-1 . TRBD2 TRBV7-3 16 CASSLTYSGSHDEQFF TGTGCCAGCAGCTTAACGTATAGCGGGAGCCACGATGAGCAGTTCTTC
TRBJ2-3 . . TRBV7-3 15 CASSSWKSVTDTQYF TGTGCCAGCAGCTCGTGGAAATCGGTCACAGATACGCAGTATTTT
TRBJ2-5 few TRBD1 TRBV4-1 15 CASSRAGQGAETQYF TGCGCCAGCAGCCGTGCCGGACAGGGGGCAGAGACCCAGTACTTC
TRBJ2-7 . TRBD1 TRBV6-1 14 CASNDRGPSYEQYF TGTGCCAGCAATGACAGGGGTCCTTCCTACGAGCAGTACTTC
TRBJ1-2 . TRBD1 TRBV28 14 CASSFRTGHYGYTF TGTGCCAGCAGTTTCAGGACAGGGCACTATGGCTACACCTTC
TRBJ1-1 . . TRBV7-3 14 CASSLTGQSYEAFF TGTGCCAGCAGCTTAACGGGGCAGAGCTATGAAGCTTTCTTT
TRBJ2-1 . . TRBV28 12 CASSSQLPEQFF TGTGCCAGCAGTTCACAGTTGCCTGAGCAGTTCTTC
TRBJ2-3 . TRBD2 TRBV2 16 CASRMTSGRSTDTQYF TGTGCCAGCAGAATGACTAGCGGGAGAAGTACAGATACGCAGTATTTT
TRBJ2-1 . TRBD2 TRBV10-3 16 CAISEDPAGGPGEQFF TGTGCCATCAGTGAGGATCCAGCGGGAGGGCCGGGTGAGCAGTTCTTC
TRBJ1-1 . . TRBV27 14 CASSSLGANTEAFF TGTGCCAGCAGTTCGCTGGGGGCGAACACTGAAGCTTTCTTT
TRBJ2-5 . TRBD1 TRBV25-1 13 CASRGQEQETQYF TGTGCCAGCAGAGGACAGGAGCAAGAGACCCAGTACTTC
TRBJ1-1 . . TRBV5-1 14 CASSLGGTNTEAFF TGCGCCAGCAGCTTGGGAGGGACTAACACTGAAGCTTTCTTT
TRBJ2-1 . TRBD2 TRBV2 15 CASRRGLAIYNEQFF TGTGCCAGCAGGAGGGGACTAGCGATTTACAATGAGCAGTTCTTC
TRBJ1-1 . TRBD1 TRBV29-1 13 CSVEGQGNTEAFF TGCAGCGTTGAGGGACAGGGGAACACTGAAGCTTTCTTT
TRBJ2-1 . . TRBV28 12 CASSFWGRGQFF TGTGCCAGCAGTTTTTGGGGACGGGGGCAGTTCTTC
TRBJ2-7 . . TRBV6-1 13 CASRLPSGNEQYF TGTGCCAGCCGACTCCCCTCGGGGAACGAGCAGTACTTC
TRBJ2-7 . TRBD1 TRBV6-1 14 CASRRDRGLYEQYF TGTGCCAGCCGCCGGGACAGGGGGCTCTACGAGCAGTACTTC
TRBJ1-1 . . TRBV2 13 CASSVGGDTEAFF TGTGCCAGCAGTGTGGGCGGGGACACTGAAGCTTTCTTT
TRBJ1-2 . TRBD1 TRBV5-6 19 CASSSQRQGPARLNYGYTF TGTGCCAGCAGCTCCCAGAGACAGGGACCAGCTCGATTAAACTATGGCTACACCTTC
TRBJ1-2 . . TRBV10-3 14 CAISEGIGNYGYTF TGTGCCATCAGTGAGGGGATAGGAAACTATGGCTACACCTTC
TRBJ2-3 . TRBD2 TRBV5-1 16 CASSFSSLAGSDTQYF TGCGCCAGCAGCTTTAGCTCGCTAGCGGGATCCGATACGCAGTATTTT
TRBJ1-3 . . TRBV6-1 15 CASSPELSSGNTIYF TGTGCCAGCAGCCCAGAATTAAGCTCTGGAAACACCATATATTTT
TRBJ2-1 . TRBD1 TRBV6-6 16 CASNPSGGSMGNEQFF TGTGCCAGCAACCCCTCAGGGGGCTCGATGGGGAATGAGCAGTTCTTC
TRBJ2-1 once . TRBV25-1 14 CASSDVLARNEQFF TGTGCCAGCAGTGATGTTCTAGCTCGCAATGAGCAGTTCTTC
TRBJ2-3 . . TRBV6-5 11 CASSYRETQYF TGTGCCAGCAGTTACCGTGAGACGCAGTATTTT
TRBJ1-4 many . TRBV6-6 13 CASQTGANEKLFF TGTGCCAGCCAAACGGGGGCTAATGAAAAACTGTTTTTT
TRBJ1-5 few . TRBV9 13 CASSVGNNQPQHF TGTGCCAGCAGCGTAGGAAACAATCAGCCCCAGCATTTT
TRBJ2-5 . TRBD1 TRBV2 15 CASSDWTGGAETQYF TGTGCCAGCAGTGATTGGACAGGGGGCGCAGAGACCCAGTACTTC
TRBJ2-3 . TRBD1 TRBV5-1 14 CASSTGQAADTQYF TGCGCCAGCAGCACGGGACAGGCGGCGGATACGCAGTATTTT
TRBJ2-3 . TRBD1 TRBV7-2 17 CASSLRWGQGSADTQYF TGTGCCAGCAGCTTACGGTGGGGACAGGGATCGGCAGATACGCAGTATTTT
TRBJ1-2 . . TRBV20-1 10 CSAGRFGYTF TGCAGTGCTGGGCGGTTTGGCTACACCTTC
TRBJ2-3 . . TRBV14 16 CASSQAGIVGTDTQYF TGTGCCAGCAGCCAAGCTGGAATAGTTGGCACAGATACGCAGTATTTT
TRBJ1-1 few . TRBV5-1 14 CASSLGQANTEAFF TGCGCCAGCAGCTTGGGACAGGCGAACACTGAAGCTTTCTTT
TRBJ1-5 . . TRBV2 14 CASSRAPNGQPQHF TGTGCCAGCAGTCGGGCACCAAATGGTCAGCCCCAGCATTTT
TRBJ1-2 . . TRBV6-1 12 CASSAGMGGYTF TGTGCAAGCAGTGCCGGGATGGGTGGCTACACCTTC
TRBJ2-7 . TRBD2 TRBV28 13 CASRAGGPFEQYF TGTGCCAGTAGGGCGGGAGGGCCGTTCGAGCAGTACTTC
TRBJ2-2 . . TRBV30 11 CACAKTGELFF TGTGCCTGCGCCAAAACCGGGGAGCTGTTTTTT
TRBJ2-7 . . TRBV6-1 14 CASSEAWGNYEQYF TGTGCCAGCAGTGAAGCTTGGGGGAACTACGAGCAGTACTTC
TRBJ2-7 . . TRBV6-5 14 CAPEGRESSYEQYF TGTGCCCCCGAGGGCAGGGAGAGCTCCTACGAGCAGTACTTC
TRBJ2-1 . TRBD2 TRBV11-2 16 CASSLGLAGVGDEQFF TGTGCCAGCAGCTTGGGGCTAGCGGGAGTGGGCGATGAGCAGTTCTTC
TRBJ1-1 . . TRBV19 14 CASSIVTGYTEAFF TGTGCCAGTAGTATAGTAACAGGGTACACTGAAGCTTTCTTT
TRBJ1-1 . TRBD1 TRBV7-9 15 CASSFRQGGFTEAFF TGTGCCAGCAGCTTCCGACAGGGTGGTTTCACTGAAGCTTTCTTT
TRBJ2-3 . . TRBV10-3 15 CAISEFRVAGDTQYF TGTGCCATCAGTGAGTTCCGAGTAGCAGGGGATACGCAGTATTTT
TRBJ2-1 . TRBD1 TRBV10-2 14 CASTDRGVRYEQFF TGCGCCAGCACTGACAGGGGGGTTAGGTATGAGCAGTTCTTC